A single sample is the source of the 30 T cell receptor beta chains below, sequenced in a study of patients and donors after allogeneic stem cell transplantation. In TCRdb, the RT-PCR reads were re-called with MiXCR into one record per CDR3 protein. This sample carries 57,000 or so distinct CDR3 sequences, about 14% of them seen once, and the ten largest clones take about a third. Sequenced: blood, either unsorted or a sorted T cell fraction (not recorded which). The receptors shown here come from a human donor who was either an allogeneic HSCT recipient or a stem cell or donor lymphocyte infusion donor (not recorded which). It is not recorded whose cells these are; they may come from a transplant donor.

There are many counts of this clonotype. CDR3 in amino acids: CASRTSFTNTGELFF. CDR3 nucleotides: TGTGCCAGCAGAACAAGCTTTACCAACACCGGGGAGCTGTTTTTT. This chain links TRBV7-9 with TRBJ2-2; no firm D call. V gave up 6 bases and J gave up 2 bases, with 13 bases separating them. In germline, CDR1 is SEHNR, CDR2 FQNEAQ (reference sequence). The CDR3 consists of 15 residues.

At least ten counts were recorded for this clonotype. This chain uses TRBV12-3 or TRBV12-4 with TRBJ2-3; tentative D call: TRBD2 (6 bases). The CDR3 covers 13 residues. The V and J ends lost 8 bases and 0 bases respectively, with 9 bases between them. The CDR3 bases are TGTGCCAGCGTCGGGAGAAGCACAGATACGCAGTATTTT. It specifies CASVGRSTDTQYF.

This clonotype occurred many times. The chain couples TRBV29-1 to TRBJ2-3; D perhaps matches TRBD1 (5 bases). Deletions cut 6 bases from V and 1 base from J, with 11 bases between. The CDR3 totals 13 residues. Looked up from germline, CDR1 is SQVTM and CDR2 is ANQGSEA. The CDR3 spells CSVPGARTDTQYF. The CDR3 DNA reads TGCAGCGTGCCTGGGGCGCGCACAGATACGCAGTATTTT.

The chain couples TRBV5-5 to TRBJ2-7; TRBD1 matches 7 bases. Per germline, CDR1 SGHKS and CDR2 YYEKEE (reference sequence). The CDR3 has 17 amino acids. Trimming removed 5 bases from V and 0 bases from J; junction bases left unmatched: 14. The chain's CDR3 is CASRFSPGTESSYEQYF. CDR3 in DNA: TGTGCCAGCAGGTTTTCCCCCGGGACAGAGAGCTCCTACGAGCAGTACTTC.

The gene calls are TRBV25-1 and TRBJ1-2, with D perhaps matching TRBD1 (6 bases). This CDR3 comprises 14 residues. Germline V gene lookup returns CDR1 MGHDK and CDR2 SYGVNS. V lost 4 bases, J lost 7 bases, and 16 bases lay in between. This CDR3 reads CASSVDYRALGYTF. DNA for the CDR3: TGTGCCAGCAGTGTTGATTACAGGGCCCTTGGCTACACCTTC.

In its sample, this clonotype was seen a few times. This chain joins TRBV24-1 and TRBJ2-2, with a possible D match to TRBD2 (6 bases). The CDR3 totals 13 residues. V lost 9 bases, J lost 4 bases, and 11 bases lay in between. The germline CDR1 and CDR2 sequences are KGHDR and SFDVKD. The CDR3 protein is CATSGLGTGELFF. The CDR3 DNA sequence: TGTGCCACCTCGGGACTTGGCACCGGGGAGCTGTTTTTT.

This clonotype was observed a handful of times. V usage is TRBV4-1 and J usage is TRBJ1-3; D might be TRBD1 (5 bases). The CDR3 has 17 residues. Between the trimmed V and J ends, which lost 4 bases and 0 bases, there was a span of 16 bases. The germline CDR1 and CDR2 sequences are MGHRA and YSYEKL. The CDR3 is CASSPVRGVTSGNTIYF. CDR3 in DNA: TGCGCCAGCAGCCCTGTGAGGGGTGTAACCTCTGGAAACACCATATATTTT.

This clonotype has a single count. The chain recombines TRBV3-1 with TRBJ2-3; D gene ambiguous. The CDR3 is made up of 15 amino acids. Germline values: CDR1 LGHDT, CDR2 YNNKEL (reference sequence). Trimming took off 3 bases at V and 2 bases at J, with 12 bases between the two ends. The CDR3 DNA reads TGTGCCAGCAGCCAGGAATCCAGGTTCACAGATACGCAGTATTTT. Translation gives CASSQESRFTDTQYF.

Regarding this clonotype: This CDR3 fails to terminate in the conserved phenylalanine or tryptophan, so it likely reflects a read error. This chain connects TRBV2 to TRBJ2-3, with 10 bases aligning to TRBD2. The J segment lost 0 bases and the V segment lost 8 bases, leaving 11 bases of the junction unmatched. The germline V gene encodes CDR1 SNHLY and CDR2 FYNNEI. The CDR3 totals 17 residues. CDR3 sequence: CASRGLAVPPSTDTQYL. CDR3 DNA sequence: TGTGCCAGCCGTGGACTAGCGGTTCCGCCTAGCACAGATACGCAGTATTTA.

V and J are TRBV7-2 and TRBJ2-2; D is unresolved. The CDR3 runs to 13 residues. With 0 bases removed from V and 4 bases from J, the gap between germline ends came to 3 bases. From germline, CDR1 is SGHTA and CDR2 FQGNSA. CDR3 protein: CASSLASTGELFF. The CDR3 DNA reads as TGTGCCAGCAGCTTAGCATCCACCGGGGAGCTGTTTTTT.

V and J are TRBV5-5 and TRBJ1-5, with 7 bases fitting TRBD1. Germline V gives CDR1 SGHKS, CDR2 YYEKEE (reference sequence). Trimming at V came to 2 bases and at J to 1 base, leaving 3 bases not matched to a gene. This CDR3 has 15 amino acids. CDR3 in amino acids: CASSLLQGSNQPQHF. DNA for the CDR3: TGTGCCAGCAGCTTACTACAGGGGAGCAATCAGCCCCAGCATTTT.

This clonotype came up a few times. The rearrangement links TRBV9 to TRBJ2-1, with 9 nucleotides matching TRBD2. The junction had 12 bases not matched to a gene; V was cut back by 3 bases and J by 8 bases. This CDR3 is 16 amino acids long. Per the germline V gene, CDR1 is SGDLS and CDR2 is YYNGEE. CDR3 sequence: CASSARTSVRGYEQFF. The CDR3 DNA follows: TGTGCCAGCAGCGCTAGGACTAGCGTAAGAGGTTATGAGCAGTTCTTC.

This clonotype came up a few times. This chain joins TRBV4-2 and TRBJ2-1; D possibly corresponds to TRBD2 (6 bases). V was pared by 4 bases and J by 6 bases, with 10 bases between. Per the germline V gene, CDR1 is LGHNA and CDR2 is YNFKEQ. The CDR3 sequence is 13 residues long. CDR3 coding DNA: TGTGCCAGCAGCCTTGGGACTTCCAATGAGCAGTTCTTC. It specifies CASSLGTSNEQFF.

This chain links TRBV7-9 with TRBJ2-3; D is uncertain. There are 12 residues in the CDR3. Between the trimmed V and J ends, which lost 5 bases and 4 bases, there was a span of 7 bases. Germline V gives CDR1 SEHNR, CDR2 FQNEAQ (reference sequence). For the CDR3, the DNA is TGTGCCAGCAGCCTTAGACCAGATACGCAGTATTTT. This sequence encodes CASSLRPDTQYF.

V gene TRBV19 combines with J gene TRBJ1-1; weak D call: TRBD1 (6 bases). The V gene lost 4 bases and the J gene lost 0 bases, with 9 bases spanning the gap. The germline gives CDR1 LNHDA, CDR2 SQIVND (reference sequence). This CDR3 is 14 amino acids long. CDR3: CASSTGDMNTEAFF. In DNA form, the CDR3 reads TGTGCCAGTAGTACTGGGGACATGAACACTGAAGCTTTCTTT.

V gene TRBV12-3 or TRBV12-4 combines with J gene TRBJ2-5, with no clear D. The CDR3 extends over 13 amino acids. V lost 1 base, J lost 1 base, and 4 bases lay in between. CDR3 residues: CASSLDGQETQYF. The CDR3 DNA reads TGTGCCAGCAGTTTAGATGGCCAAGAGACCCAGTACTTC.

The chain has TRBV7-2 and TRBJ2-1, with D perhaps TRBD1 or TRBD2 (5 bases each). Trimming took off 2 bases at V and 2 bases at J, with 13 bases between the two ends. This CDR3 region has 16 residues. CDR1 SGHTA and CDR2 FQGNSA come from the germline V gene. CDR3 nucleotide sequence: TGTGCCAGCAGCTTAAGGGACCTCGCCACCTACAATGAGCAGTTCTTC. Its translation is CASSLRDLATYNEQFF.

This clonotype was detected ten times or more. The V and J genes are TRBV5-1 and TRBJ2-1, with TRBD1 matching over 7 bases. Trimming at V came to 4 bases and at J to 6 bases, leaving 10 bases not matched to a gene. The CDR3 spans 15 residues. Germline CDR1 reads SGHRS; CDR2 reads YFSETQ. The DNA for the CDR3 is TGCGCCAGCAGCGTAACGACAGGGTGGTTCAATGAGCAGTTCTTC. The encoded protein is CASSVTTGWFNEQFF.

This clonotype was recorded once. The J gene is TRBJ2-7, the V gene TRBV25-1; a possible D gene is TRBD1 (6 bases). Germline V gene lookup returns CDR1 MGHDK and CDR2 SYGVNS. CDR3 length: 18 amino acids. Trimming shortened V by 3 bases and J by 1 base, and 22 bases separated the two germline ends. This CDR3 reads CASSEFFGTGMGSYEQYF. The CDR3 nucleotides are TGTGCCAGCAGTGAGTTTTTCGGTACAGGGATGGGTTCCTACGAGCAGTACTTC.

This clonotype has more than one count but fewer than ten. V gene TRBV19 combines with J gene TRBJ2-1, with D unresolved. The CDR3 length is 16 residues. V lost 4 bases to trimming and J lost 0 bases, with 13 bases between them. CDR1 is LNHDA, CDR2 SQIVND, per germline (reference sequence). Written as DNA, the CDR3 is TGTGCCAGTAGTAGAACCACCCAGAGCTCCTACAATGAGCAGTTCTTC. This gives the protein CASSRTTQSSYNEQFF.

This clonotype was observed at least ten times. The chain employs TRBV25-1 and TRBJ1-4, with TRBD1 identical over 10 bases. The CDR3 covers 14 residues. V dropped 6 bases and J dropped 6; count of bases not matched to a gene: 4. Germline V lookup: CDR1 MGHDK, CDR2 SYGVNS. CDR3 loop: CASRAGTGDEKLFF. CDR3 nucleotides: TGTGCCAGCAGGGCCGGGACAGGGGATGAAAAACTGTTTTTT.

This clonotype came up a few times. The gene calls are TRBV27 and TRBJ2-7; D is undetermined. The CDR3 is made up of 16 amino acids. V gave up 2 bases and J gave up 0 bases, with 14 bases separating them. CDR1 and CDR2 (germline): MNHEY, SMNVEV (reference sequence). CDR3 nucleotides: TGTGCCAGCAGTTTACTGGGCCCCGCCCCCTCCTACGAGCAGTACTTC. Residues: CASSLLGPAPSYEQYF.

This clonotype was observed at least ten times. The junction does not match germline at one end; this may be a read error. The rearrangement links TRBV7-2 to TRBJ2-7; D possibly corresponds to TRBD2 (6 bases). CDR3 length: 14 residues. The germline CDR1 and CDR2 sequences are SGHTA and FQGNSA. The DNA for the CDR3 is TGTGCCAGCAGCGTAGCTAGCGTCTCCTACGAGCAGTACTTC. This gives the protein CASSVASVSYEQYF.

This clonotype was picked up many times. The rearrangement joins TRBV18 to TRBJ1-5; 7 bases map to TRBD1. The CDR3 is made up of 13 amino acids. CDR1 is KGHSH and CDR2 is LQKENI in the germline V gene. V trimming: 8 bases; J trimming: 7 bases; junction bases outside the gene matches: 8. The CDR3 sequence is CASAQGSEQPQHF. The CDR3 DNA sequence: TGTGCCAGCGCACAGGGGTCGGAACAGCCCCAGCATTTT.

The J gene is TRBJ2-6, the V gene TRBV15; no clear D gene. The CDR3 covers 16 residues. Germline values: CDR1 LNHNV, CDR2 YYDKDF (reference sequence). V lost 1 base, J lost 0 bases, and 7 bases lay in between. This CDR3 reads CATSRVVSSGANVLTF. The CDR3 nucleotides are TGTGCCACCAGCAGAGTAGTGAGCTCTGGGGCCAACGTCCTGACTTTC.

The V gene is TRBV5-4, the J gene TRBJ2-5; TRBD2 matches at 16 bases. CDR1 is SGHNT and CDR2 is YYREEE in the germline V gene (reference sequence). V was clipped by 4 bases and J by 5 bases; unmatched bases: 8. The CDR3 covers 17 residues. The CDR3 DNA follows: TGTGCCAGCAGCAGTATCGGGACTAGCGGGAGGGATGAGACCCAGTACTTC. It yields the protein CASSSIGTSGRDETQYF.

This clonotype appeared many times. J is TRBJ2-1 and V is TRBV5-1, with D perhaps matching TRBD2 (6 bases). Germline loops: CDR1 SGHRS, CDR2 YFSETQ. CDR3 length: 17 residues. V was pared by 1 base and J by 7 bases, with 21 bases between. In DNA form, the CDR3 reads TGCGCCAGCAGCTTGTGGGGAGGCCGGGGGAGGCAGAATGAGCAGTTCTTC. The encoded protein is CASSLWGGRGRQNEQFF. Drawing the rest from reference TRBV5-1 and TRBJ2-1, the complete variable domain is KAGVTQTPRYLIKTRGQQVTLSCSPISGHRSVSWYQQTPGQGLQFLFEYFSETQRNKGNFPGRFSGRQFSNSRSEMNVSTLELGDSALYLCASSLWGGRGRQNEQFFGPGTRLTVL.

The rearrangement links TRBV25-1 to TRBJ1-4; a weak D match, TRBD1 (6 bases). This CDR3 is built from 12 residues. The V gene lost 5 bases and the J gene lost 8 bases, with 9 bases spanning the gap. Germline CDR1 and CDR2: MGHDK and SYGVNS. The CDR3 sequence: CASSPGQEKLFF. DNA of the CDR3: TGTGCCAGCAGTCCAGGACAGGAAAAACTGTTTTTT.

This rearrangement joins TRBV6-5 to TRBJ1-1, with unresolved D. From germline, CDR1 is MNHEY and CDR2 SVGAGI. The CDR3 covers 15 residues. V was cut by 2 bases and J by 0 bases, with 10 bases left in between. The CDR3 protein is CASSYSPGLNTEAFF. The CDR3 region has the DNA TGTGCCAGCAGTTACAGCCCGGGGTTGAACACTGAAGCTTTCTTT.

This clonotype has a handful of counts. The rearrangement uses TRBV3-1 and TRBJ2-1, with D hard to call. This CDR3 is 17 amino acids long. Germline V gene sequence: CDR1 LGHDT, CDR2 YNNKEL (reference sequence). The V gene lost 1 base and the J gene lost 0 bases, with 13 bases spanning the gap. The chain's CDR3 is CASSQGDSPRSYNEQFF. The CDR3 coding sequence is TGTGCCAGCAGCCAAGGCGACTCGCCTCGCTCCTACAATGAGCAGTTCTTC.